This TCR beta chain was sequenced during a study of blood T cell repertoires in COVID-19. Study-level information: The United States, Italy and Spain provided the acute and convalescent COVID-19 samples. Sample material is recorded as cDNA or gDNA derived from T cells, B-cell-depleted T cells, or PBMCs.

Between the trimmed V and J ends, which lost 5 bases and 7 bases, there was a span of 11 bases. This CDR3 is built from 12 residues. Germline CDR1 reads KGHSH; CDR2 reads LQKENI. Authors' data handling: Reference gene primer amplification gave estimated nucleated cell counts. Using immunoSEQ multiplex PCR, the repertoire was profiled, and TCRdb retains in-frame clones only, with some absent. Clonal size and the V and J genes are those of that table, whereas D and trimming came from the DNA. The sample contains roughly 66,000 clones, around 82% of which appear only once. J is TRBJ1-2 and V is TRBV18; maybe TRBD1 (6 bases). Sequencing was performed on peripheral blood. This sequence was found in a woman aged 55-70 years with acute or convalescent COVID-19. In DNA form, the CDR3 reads TGTGCCAGCTCATCGACAGGATCTGGCTACACCTTC. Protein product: CASSSTGSGYTF.